Listed below are T cell receptor beta chains from one sample, sequenced in a study of long-term antiretroviral therapy in people with HIV. The table came from immunoSEQ multiplex PCR; TCRdb's copy has only in-frame clones and leaves some out. The sample has under 50,000 clones; about 94% are singletons. This sample comprised unsorted PBMCs, obtained just over 9 years after starting antiretroviral therapy. The receptors come from a man aged 25-40 years with HIV. The CDR3 runs from the conserved cysteine through the conserved F or W. A D gene is named only where the DNA matches it firmly. A clone size is listed for some rows: how often the clone was seen (once, few, many), or a class if it is expanded.

D	size	J	V	CDR3	DNA
-	once	TRBJ1-4	TRBV19	CASSPLPQGRTNEKLFF	TGTGCCAGTAGTCCACTTCCACAGGGACGAACTAATGAAAAACTGTTTTTT
-	-	TRBJ1-6	TRBV14	CASSPSMNSPLHF	TGTGCCAGCAGCCCATCTATGAATTCACCCCTCCACTTT
TRBD2	-	TRBJ2-2	TRBV6-1	CASSAPPGLPWAGELFF	TGTGCCAGCAGTGCGCCGCCGGGACTACCTTGGGCCGGGGAGCTGTTTTTT
-	-	TRBJ2-1	TRBV5-1	CATASSDFTNEQFF	TGCGCCACCGCATCGTCGGACTTTACTAATGAGCAGTTCTTC
-	-	TRBJ2-1	TRBV6-1	CASRSVRITYNEQFF	TGTGCCAGCAGGTCGGTTAGGATTACCTACAATGAGCAGTTCTTC
-	-	TRBJ1-6	TRBV5-1	CASSSTGTIGSPLHF	TGCGCCAGCAGCTCTACCGGGACAATAGGTTCACCCCTCCACTTT
-	-	TRBJ1-1	TRBV6-6	CASSYMVSTEAFF	TGTGCCAGCAGTTACATGGTATCCACTGAAGCTTTCTTT
-	-	TRBJ2-2	TRBV6-1	CGAGNKNTGELFF	TGTGGAGCAGGGAATAAGAACACCGGGGAGCTGTTTTTT
TRBD1	-	TRBJ2-2	TRBV5-1	CASSSDATGGAPGELFF	TGCGCCAGCAGCTCGGACGCTACAGGGGGCGCCCCCGGGGAGCTGTTTTTT
-	-	TRBJ1-4	TRBV19	CASSRKGTTNEKLFF	TGTGCCAGTAGTAGAAAGGGAACAACTAATGAAAAACTGTTTTTT
-	-	TRBJ2-2	TRBV20-1	CSALEAGELFF	TGCAGTGCTTTGGAGGCCGGGGAGCTGTTTTTT
-	-	TRBJ2-1	TRBV6-5	CASSPRARYLNEQFF	TGTGCCAGCAGTCCCAGGGCGCGTTACCTCAATGAGCAGTTCTTC
-	-	TRBJ2-1	TRBV11-3	CASSLDASRNEQFF	TGTGCCAGCAGCTTAGATGCTAGTAGGAATGAGCAGTTCTTC
-	-	TRBJ1-2	TRBV28	CASSLRGNYGYTF	TGTGCCAGCAGTTTACGGGGGAACTATGGCTACACCTTC
TRBD1	-	TRBJ1-2	TRBV7-9	CASTRTGEYGYTF	TGTGCCAGCACTCGGACAGGGGAATATGGCTACACCTTC
-	-	TRBJ1-5	TRBV12-5	CASGFETDQPQHF	TGTGCTAGTGGTTTCGAGACCGATCAGCCCCAGCATTTT
-	-	TRBJ2-3	TRBV28	CASREGVGKPDTQYF	TGTGCCAGCAGGGAAGGAGTCGGGAAGCCAGATACGCAGTATTTT
-	-	TRBJ2-7	TRBV7-3	CASSLGTGPPYEQYF	TGTGCCAGCAGCTTAGGAACCGGGCCCCCCTACGAGCAGTACTTC
-	once	TRBJ1-4	TRBV6-1	CASSWVDLTNEKLFF	TGTGCCAGCAGTTGGGTCGATCTAACTAATGAAAAACTGTTTTTT
TRBD2	-	TRBJ2-1	TRBV6-4	CASSESGGNNEQFF	TGTGCCAGCAGTGAAAGCGGGGGGAACAATGAGCAGTTCTTC